This TCR beta chain is drawn from a study of T cells in Graves' hyperthyroidism and ophthalmopathy. Study-level background: Blood from the periphery was taken at initial diagnosis, before any treatment.

There were TCR beta CDR3 regions amplified from RNA transcripts. First-round RT-PCR of the TCR CDR3 relied on the HTBI primer set. In TCRdb, the multiplex PCR reads were re-called with MiXCR into one record per CDR3 protein. The repertoire includes 600,000 or so distinct CDR3 sequences, about 15% of them detected once, and approximately 13% sits in the top ten. Clinical Activity Scores of at least 3, NOSPECS grades of at least 4 and durations under 3 months characterized ophthalmopathy patients. Diagnosing involved the use of clinical symptoms, serum thyroxine and TRAb, thyroid ultrasound and orbital computed tomography. Trimming removed 4 bases from V and 9 bases from J; junction bases left unmatched: 7. CDR3 length: 14 residues. The germline gives CDR1 SEHNR, CDR2 FQNEAQ (reference sequence). This clonotype has only a few counts.

This receptor was identified in a woman in her forties or fifties with Graves' ophthalmopathy. Sample: blood. The chain uses TRBV7-9 and TRBJ1-5; TRBD1 matches 9 bases. Written as DNA, the CDR3 is TGTGCCAGCAGCTCAGGACAGGGGAGGTGGCCCCAGCATTTT. Its protein product is CASSSGQGRWPQHF.